Below are 8 T cell receptor beta chains sequenced from a single sample in a study of blood T cell repertoires in COVID-19. TCRdb keeps only in-frame clones here, not all; method: immunoSEQ multiplex PCR. The sample shows 60,000 to 65,000 clones, approximately 81% of them seen only once. Sequenced: peripheral blood. The receptors derive from a man aged 60 to 69 with COVID-19, enrolled during active disease.

The chain is built from TRBV24-1 and TRBJ1-1; 8 bases align to TRBD1. The CDR3 has 14 residues. The germline CDR1 and CDR2 sequences are KGHDR and SFDVKD. After removal of 5 bases from V and 3 bases from J, the junction contained 4 bases not matched to a gene. Written as DNA, the CDR3 is TGTGCCACCAGTGCAGGGGGCGCGGACACTGAAGCTTTCTTT. As protein: CATSAGGADTEAFF.

V and J are TRBV11-2 and TRBJ1-1; tentatively, D is TRBD1 (6 bases). Germline V gene lookup returns CDR1 SGHAT and CDR2 FQNNGV. The CDR3 runs to 13 residues. The V end lost 0 bases, the J end lost 7 bases, and 9 bases lay between the germline ends. The CDR3 here is CASSLDRGLEAFF. The CDR3 DNA is TGTGCCAGCAGCTTAGACAGGGGTCTTGAAGCTTTCTTT.

V usage is TRBV10-1 and J usage is TRBJ2-1; 7 bases agree with TRBD1. CDR1 WNHNN and CDR2 SYGVQD come from the germline V gene (reference sequence). The CDR3 contains 13 residues. The V and J ends lost 4 bases and 6 bases, in that order; junction bases with no gene match: 3. CDR3 protein: CASSGDRTNEQFF. DNA for the CDR3: TGCGCCAGCAGTGGGGACAGAACCAATGAGCAGTTCTTC.

The J gene is TRBJ2-1, the V gene TRBV9; possibly TRBD2 for D (7 bases). The CDR3 has 15 amino acids. Germline V CDR1 and CDR2: SGDLS, YYNGEE. Trimming removed 3 bases at V and 5 bases at J, with 15 bases between. CDR3 DNA: TGTGCCAGCAGCGCGGGGGGCGTCACTCACAATGAGCAGTTCTTC. It encodes CASSAGGVTHNEQFF.

This rearrangement joins TRBV28 to TRBJ1-1; 10 bases line up with TRBD1. The CDR3 is 16 amino acids. Germline V gene data show CDR1 as MDHEN and CDR2 as SYDVKM. V trimming: 2 bases; J trimming: 6 bases; junction bases outside the gene matches: 9. Here the CDR3 reads CASSLRPGQGSSEAFF. DNA of the CDR3: TGTGCCAGCAGTTTACGCCCGGGACAGGGGTCTTCTGAAGCTTTCTTT.

The chain carries TRBV18 and TRBJ2-3; 11 bases agree with TRBD2. The V segment lost 5 bases and the J segment 4 bases; nucleotides outside the gene matches: 17. This CDR3 has 19 amino acids. Germline CDR1 is KGHSH and CDR2 is LQKENI. DNA for the CDR3: TGTGCCAGCTCATCGCAGGGTCCGACTAGCGGGATAGGGGCAGATACGCAGTATTTT. Translating gives CASSSQGPTSGIGADTQYF.

With regard to this clone: The identical CDR3 is also encoded by other nucleotide sequences in the sample. V and J are TRBV9 and TRBJ1-1; unclear D gene. V gave up 2 bases and J gave up 1 base, with 6 bases separating them. CDR1 is SGDLS and CDR2 is YYNGEE in the germline V gene. This CDR3 contains 13 residues. CDR3 in amino acids: CASSVAGNTEAFF. CDR3 DNA: TGTGCCAGCAGCGTGGCGGGGAACACTGAAGCTTTCTTT.

The chain carries TRBV5-1 and TRBJ2-7; no firm D call. The CDR3 runs to 14 residues. Between the trimmed V and J ends, which lost 0 bases and 0 bases, there was a span of 7 bases. Germline V gene data show CDR1 as SGHRS and CDR2 as YFSETQ. CDR3 in amino acids: CASSLVRNSYEQYF. The CDR3 nucleotides read TGCGCCAGCAGCTTGGTGCGTAACTCCTACGAGCAGTACTTC. Full variable domain (missing parts from reference TRBV5-1 and TRBJ2-7): KAGVTQTPRYLIKTRGQQVTLSCSPISGHRSVSWYQQTPGQGLQFLFEYFSETQRNKGNFPGRFSGRQFSNSRSEMNVSTLELGDSALYLCASSLVRNSYEQYFGPGTRLTVT.